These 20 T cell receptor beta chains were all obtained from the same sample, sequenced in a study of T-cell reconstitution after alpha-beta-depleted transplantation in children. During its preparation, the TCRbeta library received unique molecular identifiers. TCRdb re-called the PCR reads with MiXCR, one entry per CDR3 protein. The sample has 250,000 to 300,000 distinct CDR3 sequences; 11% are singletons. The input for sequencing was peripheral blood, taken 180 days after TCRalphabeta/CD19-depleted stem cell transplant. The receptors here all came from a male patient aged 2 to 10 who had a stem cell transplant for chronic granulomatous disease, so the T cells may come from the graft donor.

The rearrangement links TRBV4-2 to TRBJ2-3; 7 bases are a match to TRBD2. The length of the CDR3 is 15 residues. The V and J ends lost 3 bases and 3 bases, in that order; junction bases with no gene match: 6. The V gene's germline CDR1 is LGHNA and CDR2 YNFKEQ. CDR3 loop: CASSQLWEGTDTQYF. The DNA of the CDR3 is TGTGCCAGCAGCCAGCTCTGGGAGGGTACAGATACGCAGTATTTT.

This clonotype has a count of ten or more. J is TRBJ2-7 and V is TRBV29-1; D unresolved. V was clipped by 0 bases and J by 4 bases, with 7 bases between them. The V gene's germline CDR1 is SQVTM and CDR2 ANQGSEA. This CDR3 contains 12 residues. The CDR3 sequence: CSVEDGRYEQYF. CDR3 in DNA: TGCAGCGTTGAAGATGGTCGGTACGAGCAGTACTTC.

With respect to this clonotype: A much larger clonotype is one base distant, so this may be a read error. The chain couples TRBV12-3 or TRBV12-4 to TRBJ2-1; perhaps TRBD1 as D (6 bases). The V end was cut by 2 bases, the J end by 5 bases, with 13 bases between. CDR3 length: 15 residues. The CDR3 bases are TGTGCCAGCAGTTTAACAGGGAGAGTAAACAATGAGCAGTTCTTC. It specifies CASSLTGRVNNEQFF.

CDR3 residues: CASRGAGVANVLTF. The CDR3 region has the DNA TGTGCCAGTAGGGGGGCCGGAGTGGCCAACGTCCTGACTTTC. This chain joins TRBV19 and TRBJ2-6, with D perhaps matching TRBD1 (6 bases). Germline V gives CDR1 LNHDA, CDR2 SQIVND (reference sequence). The CDR3 runs 14 residues. V lost 6 bases and J lost 6, with 12 bases in between.

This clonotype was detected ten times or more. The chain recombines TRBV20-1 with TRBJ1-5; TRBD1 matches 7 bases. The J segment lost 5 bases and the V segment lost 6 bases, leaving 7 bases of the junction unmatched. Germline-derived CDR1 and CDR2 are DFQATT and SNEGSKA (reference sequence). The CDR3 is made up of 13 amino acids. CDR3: CSATRGPDQPQHF. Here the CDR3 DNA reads TGCAGTGCCACTAGGGGGCCGGATCAGCCCCAGCATTTT.

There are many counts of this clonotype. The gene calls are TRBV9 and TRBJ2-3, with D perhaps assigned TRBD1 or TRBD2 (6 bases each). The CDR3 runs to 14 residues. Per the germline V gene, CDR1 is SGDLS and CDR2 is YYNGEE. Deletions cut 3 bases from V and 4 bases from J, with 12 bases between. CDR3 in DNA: TGTGCCAGCAGCGACCTCGGGGGCGCAGATACGCAGTATTTT. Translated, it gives CASSDLGGADTQYF. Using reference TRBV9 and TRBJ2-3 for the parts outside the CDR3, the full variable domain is DSGVTQTPKHLITATGQRVTLRCSPRSGDLSVYWYQQSLDQGLQFLIQYYNGEERAKGNILERFSAQQFPDLHSELNLSSLELGDSALYFCASSDLGGADTQYFGPGTRLTVL.

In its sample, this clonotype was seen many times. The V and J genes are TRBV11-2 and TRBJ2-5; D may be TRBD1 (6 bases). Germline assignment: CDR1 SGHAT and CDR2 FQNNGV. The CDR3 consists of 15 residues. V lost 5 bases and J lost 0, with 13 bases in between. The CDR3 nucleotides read TGTGCCAGCAGCACCGGGACAACTAACCAAGAGACCCAGTACTTC. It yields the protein CASSTGTTNQETQYF.

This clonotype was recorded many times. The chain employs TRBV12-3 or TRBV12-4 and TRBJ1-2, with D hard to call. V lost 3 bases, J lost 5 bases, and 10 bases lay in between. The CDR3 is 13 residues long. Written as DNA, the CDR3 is TGTGCCAGCAGTTTCGAATCCTTATATGGCTACACCTTC. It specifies CASSFESLYGYTF.

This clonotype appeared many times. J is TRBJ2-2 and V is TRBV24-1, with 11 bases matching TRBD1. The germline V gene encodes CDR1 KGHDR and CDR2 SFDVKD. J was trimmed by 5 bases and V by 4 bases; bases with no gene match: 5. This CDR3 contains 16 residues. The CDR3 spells CATSERRDRGTGELFF. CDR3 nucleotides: TGTGCCACCAGTGAACGCCGGGACAGGGGGACCGGGGAGCTGTTTTTT.

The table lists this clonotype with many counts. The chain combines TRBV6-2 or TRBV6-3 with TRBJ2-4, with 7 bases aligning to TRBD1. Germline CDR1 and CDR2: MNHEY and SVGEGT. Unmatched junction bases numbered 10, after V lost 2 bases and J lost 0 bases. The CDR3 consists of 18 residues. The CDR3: CASSYPRTGNLAKNIQYF. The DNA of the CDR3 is TGTGCCAGCAGTTACCCAAGGACAGGAAATTTAGCCAAAAACATTCAGTACTTC.

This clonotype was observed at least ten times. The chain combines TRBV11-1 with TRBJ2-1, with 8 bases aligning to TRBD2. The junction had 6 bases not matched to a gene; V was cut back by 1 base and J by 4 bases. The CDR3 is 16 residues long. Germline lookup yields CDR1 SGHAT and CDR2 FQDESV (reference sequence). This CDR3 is CASSLGGLVLYNEQFF. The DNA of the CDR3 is TGTGCCAGCAGCTTAGGGGGACTAGTTTTGTACAATGAGCAGTTCTTC.

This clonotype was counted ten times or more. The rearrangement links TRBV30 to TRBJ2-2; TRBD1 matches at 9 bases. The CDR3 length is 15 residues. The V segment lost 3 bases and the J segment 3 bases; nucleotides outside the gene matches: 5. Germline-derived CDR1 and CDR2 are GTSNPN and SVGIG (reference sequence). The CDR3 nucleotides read TGTGCCTGGAGGAACAGGGGGCGGTACACCGGGGAGCTGTTTTTT. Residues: CAWRNRGRYTGELFF.

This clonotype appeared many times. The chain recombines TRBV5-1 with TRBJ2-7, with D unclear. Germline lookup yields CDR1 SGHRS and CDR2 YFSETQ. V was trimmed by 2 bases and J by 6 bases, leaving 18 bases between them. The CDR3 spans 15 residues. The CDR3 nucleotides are TGCGCCAGCAGCTTTCCCCCGGAGTTGGGTATCGAGCAGTACTTC. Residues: CASSFPPELGIEQYF.

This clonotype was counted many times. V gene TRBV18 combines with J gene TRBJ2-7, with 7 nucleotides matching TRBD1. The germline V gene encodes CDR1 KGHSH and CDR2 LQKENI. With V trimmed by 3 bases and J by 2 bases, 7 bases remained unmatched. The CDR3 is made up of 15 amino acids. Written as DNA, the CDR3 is TGTGCCAGCTCACCCCTCCCAGGACAGGCCTACGAGCAGTACTTC. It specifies CASSPLPGQAYEQYF.

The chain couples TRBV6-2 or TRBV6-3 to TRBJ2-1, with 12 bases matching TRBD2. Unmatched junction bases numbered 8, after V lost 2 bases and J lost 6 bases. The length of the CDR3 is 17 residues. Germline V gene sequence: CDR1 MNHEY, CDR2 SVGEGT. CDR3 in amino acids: CASSYHLAGGQGNEQFF. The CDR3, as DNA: TGTGCCAGCAGTTACCATCTAGCGGGAGGGCAGGGCAATGAGCAGTTCTTC.

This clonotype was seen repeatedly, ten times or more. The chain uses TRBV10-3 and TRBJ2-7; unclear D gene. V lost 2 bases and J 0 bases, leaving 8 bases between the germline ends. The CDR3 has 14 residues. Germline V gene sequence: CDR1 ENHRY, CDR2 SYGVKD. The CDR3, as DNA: TGTGCCATCAGTGAGAGCCCCAGCTCCTACGAGCAGTACTTC. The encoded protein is CAISESPSSYEQYF.

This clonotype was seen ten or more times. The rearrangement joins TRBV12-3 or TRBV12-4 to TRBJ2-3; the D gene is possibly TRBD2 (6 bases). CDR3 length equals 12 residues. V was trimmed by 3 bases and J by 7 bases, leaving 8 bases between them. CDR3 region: CASSLGGHTQYF. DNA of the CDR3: TGTGCCAGCAGTTTGGGGGGACATACGCAGTATTTT.

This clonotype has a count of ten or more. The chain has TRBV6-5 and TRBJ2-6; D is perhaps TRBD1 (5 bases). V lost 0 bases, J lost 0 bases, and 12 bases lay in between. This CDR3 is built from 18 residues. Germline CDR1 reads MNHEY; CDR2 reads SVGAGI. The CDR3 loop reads CASSYSRQGSSGANVLTF. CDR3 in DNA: TGTGCCAGCAGTTACTCTAGGCAGGGAAGCTCTGGGGCCAACGTCCTGACTTTC.

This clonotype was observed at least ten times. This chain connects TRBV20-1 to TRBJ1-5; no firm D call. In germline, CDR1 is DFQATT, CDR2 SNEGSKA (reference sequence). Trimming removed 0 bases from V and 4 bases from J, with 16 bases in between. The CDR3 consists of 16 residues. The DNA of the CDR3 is TGCAGTGCTAGAGATCTGGGAAGGAAAAGGAATCAGCCCCAGCATTTT. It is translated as CSARDLGRKRNQPQHF.

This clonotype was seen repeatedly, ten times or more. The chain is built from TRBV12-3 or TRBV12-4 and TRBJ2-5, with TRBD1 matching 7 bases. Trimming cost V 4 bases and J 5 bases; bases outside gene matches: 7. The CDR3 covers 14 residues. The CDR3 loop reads CASSYRGRAETQYF. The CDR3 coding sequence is TGTGCCAGCAGTTACAGGGGCAGGGCGGAGACCCAGTACTTC.